This T cell receptor (beta chain) appears in the sequencing data of a study of T cells in tuberculosis. Sequenced by immunoSEQ multiplex PCR; TCRdb stores in-frame clones only, minus some. The data hold about 34,000 clones, with just over 90% observed a single time. The sequence was collected from a donor between 10 and 35 years old with latent tuberculosis or without tuberculosis infection. The sequenced sample was PBMCs.

CDR3 DNA sequence: TGCGCCAGCAGCTTGGCCGGTGTAACCGATTCACCCCTCCACTTT. This codes for CASSLAGVTDSPLHF. This chain links TRBV5-1 with TRBJ1-6; D is ambiguous. Germline V lookup: CDR1 SGHRS, CDR2 YFSETQ. Trimming removed 0 bases from V and 8 bases from J, with 12 bases in between. The CDR3 contains 15 residues. Full variable domain (missing parts from reference TRBV5-1 and TRBJ1-6): KAGVTQTPRYLIKTRGQQVTLSCSPISGHRSVSWYQQTPGQGLQFLFEYFSETQRNKGNFPGRFSGRQFSNSRSEMNVSTLELGDSALYLCASSLAGVTDSPLHFGNGTRLTVT.